The following is a TCR beta chain sequence with its context. Its target is unknown. Measured with immunoSEQ multiplex PCR; TCRdb has only the in-frame clones, and not every one. The data contain about 24,000 clones, roughly 74% of them seen just once; the ten biggest clones take up 2.5% to 4%. This CDR3 contains 16 residues. Germline CDR1 SGHRS, CDR2 YFSETQ. V gave up 4 bases and J gave up 5 bases; unmatched junction bases: 12. These data are taken from a study of vaccination effects on CD4 cells after COVID-19. Study results and caveats: The vaccine-induced clones of healthy vaccinees included only 1 of 255 that cross-reacted with common cold coronaviruses. Marked clonal contraction was seen late after vaccination (in both infection- and vaccine-induced clones). Only a few convalescent patients and no early post-infection timepoints featured in the study.

Expansion of antigen-specific CD4+ T cells with viral peptide pools was carried out by the ViraFEST assay before sequencing. It was after around eleven days of culture that CD4+ T cells were isolated. Neither prior SARS-CoV-2 infection nor positive nucleocapsid antibodies were present in the vaccine recipients. Days 3 and 7 saw half the medium replaced with IL-2 medium. The starting material was CD4+ T cells from PBMCs cultured with SARS-CoV-2 spike peptides, obtained before COVID-19 vaccination. The rearrangement joins TRBV5-1 to TRBJ2-1; 7 nucleotides align to TRBD1. The clonotype originates from a human donor who received a COVID-19 vaccine. The CDR3 reads CASSVGGVGPDNEQFF. For the CDR3, the DNA is TGCGCCAGCAGCGTAGGGGGCGTAGGCCCTGACAATGAGCAGTTCTTC. Full variable domain (remainder filled in from reference TRBV5-1 and TRBJ2-1): KAGVTQTPRYLIKTRGQQVTLSCSPISGHRSVSWYQQTPGQGLQFLFEYFSETQRNKGNFPGRFSGRQFSNSRSEMNVSTLELGDSALYLCASSVGGVGPDNEQFFGPGTRLTVL.